These 9 T cell receptor beta chains were sequenced from one sample in a study of blood T cell repertoires in COVID-19. TCRdb keeps only in-frame clones here, not all; method: immunoSEQ multiplex PCR. The sample has approximately 310,000 clones; around 87% are singletons. Sequencing was carried out using peripheral blood. These TCRs come from a man aged 50 or older with active or convalescent COVID-19.

The chain is built from TRBV18 and TRBJ2-1, with D possibly being TRBD1 (5 bases). V lost 1 base, J lost 5 bases, and 9 bases lay in between. The CDR3 contains 14 residues. CDR1 and CDR2 (germline): KGHSH, LQKENI. The CDR3 loop is CASSPQAGNNEQFF. DNA of the CDR3: TGTGCCAGCTCACCACAGGCAGGGAACAATGAGCAGTTCTTC.

This chain links TRBV28 with TRBJ1-2; weak D call: TRBD1 (5 bases). This CDR3 region has 16 residues. V lost 2 bases, J lost 4 bases, and 17 bases lay in between. Germline V CDR1 and CDR2: MDHEN, SYDVKM. CDR3 in amino acids: CASSLGSRWGLYGYTF. The CDR3 DNA sequence: TGTGCCAGCAGTTTAGGATCCCGATGGGGCCTCTATGGCTACACCTTC.

V is TRBV7-9 and J is TRBJ2-7; 14 bases align to TRBD2. With 1 base clipped from V and 6 bases from J, the junction kept 2 bases outside the gene matches. Germline CDR1 SEHNR, CDR2 FQNEAQ (reference sequence). The CDR3 covers 15 residues. The CDR3 here is CASSLETSGRAEQYF. CDR3 in DNA: TGTGCCAGCAGCTTAGAGACTAGCGGGAGGGCCGAGCAGTACTTC.

The CDR3 spells CASSYQAGDNQPQHF. CDR3 coding DNA: TGCGCCAGCAGCTACCAAGCGGGAGACAATCAGCCCCAGCATTTT. V is TRBV4-1 and J is TRBJ1-5; no firm D call. The CDR3 runs 15 residues. Germline CDR1 reads MGHRA; CDR2 reads YSYEKL. Trimming shortened V by 5 bases and J by 3 bases, and 14 bases separated the two germline ends.

Written as DNA, the CDR3 is TGTGCCAGCAGCTATGGTCCTCAGGGGGAGACCCAGTACTTC. It specifies CASSYGPQGETQYF. V usage is TRBV5-6 and J usage is TRBJ2-5, with D perhaps TRBD1 (6 bases). V dropped 3 bases and J dropped 5 bases, with 14 bases sitting between them. This CDR3 has 14 residues. CDR1 is SGHDT, CDR2 YYEEEE, per germline.

This chain joins TRBV6-5 and TRBJ2-1, with 9 bases lining up with TRBD2. Germline V gene lookup returns CDR1 MNHEY and CDR2 SVGAGI. Unmatched junction bases numbered 8, after V lost 0 bases and J lost 8 bases. The CDR3 is made up of 16 amino acids. CDR3 loop: CASSYSGTSFWYEQFF. The DNA of the CDR3 is TGTGCCAGCAGTTACTCTGGGACTAGCTTTTGGTATGAGCAGTTCTTC.

The V call is TRBV5-1, the J call TRBJ2-5; a weak D match, TRBD2 (6 bases). From germline, CDR1 is SGHRS and CDR2 YFSETQ. Trimming stripped 7 bases from V and 0 bases from J, with 13 bases between. This CDR3 is 14 amino acids long. The CDR3 DNA sequence: TGCGCCAGCGGGAAGGCTAGCGACCAAGAGACCCAGTACTTC. Its translation is CASGKASDQETQYF.

The chain has TRBV7-8 and TRBJ1-2; D ambiguous. CDR1 SGHVS and CDR2 FQNEAQ come from the germline V gene. Trimming stripped 6 bases from V and 2 bases from J, with 16 bases between. This CDR3 contains 15 residues. The CDR3 reads CASSHVEGWNYGYTF. Here the CDR3 DNA reads TGTGCCAGCAGTCACGTGGAGGGCTGGAACTATGGCTACACCTTC.

V gene TRBV27 combines with J gene TRBJ2-5, with TRBD2 matching 13 bases. The CDR3 is 18 amino acids. J lost 2 bases, V lost 6 bases, and 12 bases had no gene match. Per the germline V gene, CDR1 is MNHEY and CDR2 is SMNVEV (reference sequence). CDR3 in DNA: TGTGCCAGCAGACACTCGGGACTAGCGGGGCCATTGCAAGAGACCCAGTACTTC. The encoded protein is CASRHSGLAGPLQETQYF.